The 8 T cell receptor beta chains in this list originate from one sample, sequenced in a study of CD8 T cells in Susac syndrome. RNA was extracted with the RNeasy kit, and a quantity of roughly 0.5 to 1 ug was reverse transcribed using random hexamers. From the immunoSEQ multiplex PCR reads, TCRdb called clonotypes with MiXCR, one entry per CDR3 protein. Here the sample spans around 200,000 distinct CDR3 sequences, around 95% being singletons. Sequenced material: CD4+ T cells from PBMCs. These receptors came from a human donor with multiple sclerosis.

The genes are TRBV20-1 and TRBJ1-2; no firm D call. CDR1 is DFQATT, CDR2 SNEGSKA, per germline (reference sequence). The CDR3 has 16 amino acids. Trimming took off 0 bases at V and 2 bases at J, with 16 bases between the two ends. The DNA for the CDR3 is TGCAGTGCTAGAGATGAAAGTAGAAAGGTGAACTATGGCTACACCTTC. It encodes CSARDESRKVNYGYTF.

The CDR3 DNA sequence: TGCAGCGTTGAACCGTGGGGGTTAACCCGCTATGGCTACACCTTC. Protein product: CSVEPWGLTRYGYTF. The V call is TRBV29-1, the J call TRBJ1-2, with D perhaps matching TRBD1 (5 bases). CDR3 size: 15 residues. Germline-derived CDR1 and CDR2 are SQVTM and ANQGSEA. V was clipped by 2 bases and J by 4 bases, with 17 bases between them.

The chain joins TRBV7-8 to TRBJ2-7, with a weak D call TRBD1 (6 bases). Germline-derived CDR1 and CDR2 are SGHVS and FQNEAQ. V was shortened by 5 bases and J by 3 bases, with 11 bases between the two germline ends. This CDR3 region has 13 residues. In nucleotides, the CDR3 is TGTGCCAGCAGCCGAGGGGGAGACTACGAGCAGTACGTC. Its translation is CASSRGGDYEQYV.

The CDR3 region is CASSQATRETQYF. The CDR3 DNA reads TGTGCCAGCAGCCAAGCTACCCGAGAGACCCAGTACTTC. This chain joins TRBV3-1 and TRBJ2-5, with D unresolved. V lost 1 base and J 4 bases, leaving 7 bases between the germline ends. The length of the CDR3 is 13 residues. In germline, CDR1 is LGHDT, CDR2 YNNKEL (reference sequence).

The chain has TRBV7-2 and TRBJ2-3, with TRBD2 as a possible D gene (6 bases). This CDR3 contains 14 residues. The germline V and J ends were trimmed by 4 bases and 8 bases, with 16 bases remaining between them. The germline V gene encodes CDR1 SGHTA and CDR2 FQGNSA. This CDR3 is CASSSAGTLGTQYF. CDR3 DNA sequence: TGTGCCAGCAGCTCCGCGGGGACCCTCGGTACGCAGTATTTT.

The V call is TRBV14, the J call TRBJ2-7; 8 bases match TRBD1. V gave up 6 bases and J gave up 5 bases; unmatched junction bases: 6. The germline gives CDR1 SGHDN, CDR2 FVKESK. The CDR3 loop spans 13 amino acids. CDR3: CASSRTGKDEQYV. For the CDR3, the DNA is TGTGCCAGCAGTCGGACAGGGAAGGACGAGCAGTACGTC.

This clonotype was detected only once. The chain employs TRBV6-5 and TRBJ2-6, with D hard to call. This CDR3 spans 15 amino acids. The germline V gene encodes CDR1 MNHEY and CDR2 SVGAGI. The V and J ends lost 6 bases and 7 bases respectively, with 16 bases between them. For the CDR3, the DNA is TGTGCCAGCAGACGATTCGGCCAGGATGCCAACGTCCTGACTTTC. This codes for CASRRFGQDANVLTF.

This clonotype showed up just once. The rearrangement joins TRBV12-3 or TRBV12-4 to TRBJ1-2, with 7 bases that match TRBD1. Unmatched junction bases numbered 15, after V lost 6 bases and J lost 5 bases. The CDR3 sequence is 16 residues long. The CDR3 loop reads CASSFQGPRGRYGYTF. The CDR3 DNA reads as TGTGCCAGCAGCTTCCAGGGACCCAGGGGGAGGTATGGCTACACCTTC.